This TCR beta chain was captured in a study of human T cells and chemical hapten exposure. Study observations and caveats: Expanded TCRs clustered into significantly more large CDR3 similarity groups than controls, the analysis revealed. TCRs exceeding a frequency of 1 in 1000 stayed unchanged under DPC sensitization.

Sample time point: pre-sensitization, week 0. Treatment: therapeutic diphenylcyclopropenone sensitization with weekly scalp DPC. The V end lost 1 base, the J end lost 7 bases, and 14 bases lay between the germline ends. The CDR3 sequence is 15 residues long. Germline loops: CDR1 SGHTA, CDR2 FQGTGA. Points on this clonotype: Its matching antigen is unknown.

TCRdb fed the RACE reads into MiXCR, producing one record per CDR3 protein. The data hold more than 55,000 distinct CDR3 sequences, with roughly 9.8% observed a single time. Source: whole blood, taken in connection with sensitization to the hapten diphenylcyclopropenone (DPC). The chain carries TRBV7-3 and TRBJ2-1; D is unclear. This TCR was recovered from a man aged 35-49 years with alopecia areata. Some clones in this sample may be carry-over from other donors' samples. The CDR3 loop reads CASSLNRAAVNEQFF. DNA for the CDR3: TGTGCCAGCAGCTTAAACCGGGCGGCAGTTAATGAGCAGTTCTTC. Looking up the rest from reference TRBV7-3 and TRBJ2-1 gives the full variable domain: GAGVSQTPSNKVTEKGKYVELRCDPISGHTALYWYRQSLGQGPEFLIYFQGTGAADDSGLPNDRFFAVRPEGSVSTLKIQRTERGDSAVYLCASSLNRAAVNEQFFGPGTRLTVL.